The 23 T cell receptor beta chains in this list originate from one sample, sequenced in a study of post-analysis software for immune sequencing data. Study-wide points: Five or six TRBV segments, TRBV5-6, TRBV5-1 and TRBV20-1 among them, were found more frequent in patients than controls.

No antigen has been assigned to these receptors. Unique molecular identifiers featured in each of the TCR beta cDNA libraries. TCRdb reprocessed the PCR reads via MiXCR and lists one record per CDR3 protein. The sample yields hundreds of thousands of distinct CDR3 sequences, roughly 58% seen once. Sequenced input: blood. The receptors stem from a girl aged 10 to 17 with multiple sclerosis.

This sequence joins TRBV6-6 and TRBJ1-5; perhaps TRBD1 as D (6 bases). V lost 2 bases to trimming and J lost 6 bases, with 17 bases between them. Germline loops: CDR1 MNHNY, CDR2 SVGAGI (reference sequence). This CDR3 has 16 amino acids. In DNA, the CDR3 is TGTGCCAGCAGTTACGAGCGACAGGTGGTTGGTCAGCCCCAGCATTTT. Its translation: CASSYERQVVGQPQHF.

The V gene is TRBV29-1, the J gene TRBJ1-4; possible D gene TRBD1, 5 bases. Trimming removed 3 bases at V and 2 bases at J, with 10 bases between. Germline V gene lookup returns CDR1 SQVTM and CDR2 ANQGSEA. This CDR3 has 14 amino acids. The CDR3 region is CSVDGRGTNEKLFF. CDR3 sequence (DNA): TGCAGCGTTGACGGTCGGGGGACTAATGAAAAACTGTTTTTT.

The V call is TRBV5-1, the J call TRBJ2-7, with 7 positions matching TRBD2. This CDR3 has 15 amino acids. Germline CDR1 is SGHRS and CDR2 is YFSETQ. V lost 0 bases to trimming and J lost 7 bases; unmatched junction nucleotides: 10. The chain's CDR3 is CASSLESGGCREQYF. The CDR3 nucleotides are TGCGCCAGCAGCTTGGAGTCGGGGGGTTGTAGGGAGCAGTACTTC.

This clonotype was detected only a few times. The chain links TRBV20-1 to TRBJ2-7; 10 nucleotides line up with TRBD2. The CDR3 runs 14 residues. The trim removed 6 bases at V and 0 bases at J, leaving 5 bases unmatched. In germline, CDR1 is DFQATT, CDR2 SNEGSKA (reference sequence). The CDR3: CSALSGRDSYEQYF. Written as DNA, the CDR3 is TGCAGTGCCCTAAGCGGGAGGGACTCCTACGAGCAGTACTTC.

Comment on this clonotype: The junction does not match germline at one end; this may be a read error. The DNA for the CDR3 is TGCGCCAGCAGCTTGGATGCCAGCGGGGGGGCCATAAACATTCAGTACTTC. Amino acids: CASSLDASGGAINIQYF. The chain combines TRBV5-1 with TRBJ2-4; the match to TRBD2 covers 10 bases. This CDR3 is built from 17 residues. Germline CDR1 and CDR2: SGHRS and YFSETQ.

This rearrangement joins TRBV4-2 to TRBJ1-1; D might be TRBD1 (6 bases). Trimming took off 4 bases at V and 5 bases at J, with 14 bases between the two ends. The CDR3 covers 14 residues. Germline values: CDR1 LGHNA, CDR2 YNFKEQ. This chain's CDR3 is CASSPDLQGTEAFF. The CDR3 DNA reads as TGTGCCAGCAGCCCCGACTTACAGGGTACTGAAGCTTTCTTT.

This clonotype was picked up a small number of times. The CDR3 here is CSVVNTGETGELFF. The CDR3 bases are TGCAGCGTTGTGAACACAGGGGAGACCGGGGAGCTGTTTTTT. This sequence joins TRBV29-1 and TRBJ2-2; 7 bases map to TRBD1. Germline CDR1 reads SQVTM; CDR2 reads ANQGSEA. The CDR3 is made up of 14 amino acids. Germline trimming cut 4 bases from V and 5 bases from J; bases unmatched to any gene: 7.

The chain couples TRBV7-2 to TRBJ2-1, with 8 bases fitting TRBD2. The trim removed 2 bases at V and 5 bases at J, leaving 8 bases unmatched. This CDR3 spans 16 amino acids. CDR1 SGHTA and CDR2 FQGNSA come from the germline V gene. CDR3 sequence (DNA): TGTGCCAGCAGCTTACTGGGGACTAGAGGGAACAATGAGCAGTTCTTC. It translates to CASSLLGTRGNNEQFF.

This clonotype was seen a few times. This chain joins TRBV12-3 or TRBV12-4 and TRBJ2-7, with 9 bases that match TRBD1. V trimming: 7 bases; J trimming: 5 bases; junction bases outside the gene matches: 6. The length of the CDR3 is 13 residues. Written as DNA, the CDR3 is TGTGCCAGCACCGGGACAGGGAAGAACGAGCAGTACTTC. Encoded protein: CASTGTGKNEQYF.

This clonotype was counted only a few times. The chain combines TRBV10-3 with TRBJ2-3, with TRBD2 matching over 12 bases. CDR3 length: 17 amino acids. Germline loops: CDR1 ENHRY, CDR2 SYGVKD. Losses at the gene ends were 8 bases for V and 2 bases for J; bases not matched to a gene: 11. The CDR3 DNA follows: TGTGCCATCGGTGGGGCGGGACTAGCGGGCGTCACAGATACGCAGTATTTT. Translated, it gives CAIGGAGLAGVTDTQYF.

The V and J genes are TRBV5-1 and TRBJ2-7, with 10 bases aligning to TRBD1. Per germline, CDR1 SGHRS and CDR2 YFSETQ. Unmatched junction bases numbered 8, after V lost 5 bases and J lost 3 bases. This CDR3 comprises 15 residues. CDR3: CASSPWDRGSYEQYF. The CDR3 bases are TGCGCCAGCAGTCCCTGGGACAGGGGTAGCTACGAGCAGTACTTC.

This clonotype was picked up a small number of times. The chain employs TRBV29-1 and TRBJ2-5; D may be TRBD1 (5 bases). Trimming cost V 6 bases and J 5 bases, with 10 bases left between them. Germline lookup yields CDR1 SQVTM and CDR2 ANQGSEA. CDR3 length: 11 residues. This chain's CDR3 is CSVQGWETQYF. The CDR3 region has the DNA TGCAGCGTCCAGGGCTGGGAGACCCAGTACTTC.

The chain carries TRBV29-1 and TRBJ1-2; D not resolved. There are 13 residues in the CDR3. The germline V and J ends were trimmed by 2 bases and 4 bases, with 11 bases remaining between them. Per germline, CDR1 SQVTM and CDR2 ANQGSEA. In DNA form, the CDR3 reads TGCAGCGTTGAATGGGCTTCCTCCTATGGCTACACCTTC. This gives the protein CSVEWASSYGYTF.

J is TRBJ2-5 and V is TRBV7-7; no firm D call. Trimming removed 1 base at V and 4 bases at J, with 10 bases between. The CDR3 length is 14 residues. In germline, CDR1 is SSHAT, CDR2 FNYEAQ (reference sequence). This CDR3 reads CASSLGPTRETQYF. The CDR3, as DNA: TGTGCCAGCAGCTTAGGCCCCACTCGAGAGACCCAGTACTTC.

The chain joins TRBV4-1 to TRBJ2-7; the D is unclear. Per germline, CDR1 MGHRA and CDR2 YSYEKL. The V gene lost 0 bases and the J gene lost 3 bases, with 9 bases spanning the gap. There are 14 residues in the CDR3. CDR3 region: CASSQDGSFYEQYF. The CDR3 region has the DNA TGCGCCAGCAGCCAAGATGGCAGTTTCTACGAGCAGTACTTC.

V gene TRBV6-6 combines with J gene TRBJ1-2, with a weak D call TRBD1 (5 bases). The ends were cut back, 2 bases at V and 2 bases at J, with 6 bases in the middle. Per the germline V gene, CDR1 is MNHNY and CDR2 is SVGAGI (reference sequence). The CDR3 is 13 residues long. CDR3 DNA: TGTGCCAGCAGTTACAACAGGAACTATGGCTACACCTTC. Protein: CASSYNRNYGYTF.

This clonotype came up a few times. The chain combines TRBV6-6 with TRBJ1-2; D ambiguous. This CDR3 contains 14 residues. Between the trimmed V and J ends, which lost 2 bases and 8 bases, there was a span of 15 bases. The germline V gene has CDR1 MNHNY and CDR2 SVGAGI (reference sequence). This CDR3 reads CASSYAGRAGGYTF. In nucleotides, the CDR3 is TGTGCCAGCAGTTACGCCGGGAGAGCGGGGGGCTACACCTTC.

This rearrangement joins TRBV29-1 to TRBJ2-1; 13 bases are a match to TRBD2. Germline V gives CDR1 SQVTM, CDR2 ANQGSEA. V trimming: 3 bases; J trimming: 0 bases; junction bases outside the gene matches: 17. CDR3 length: 21 amino acids. CDR3 sequence: CSVEFRLAGGGLLSSYNEQFF. The CDR3 DNA is TGCAGCGTTGAGTTCCGACTAGCGGGGGGCGGCCTATTGAGCTCCTACAATGAGCAGTTCTTC.

There are a few counts of this clonotype. The CDR3: CSASPDRERRETQYF. CDR3 DNA sequence: TGCAGTGCTAGCCCCGACAGGGAAAGGAGGGAGACCCAGTACTTC. The rearrangement uses TRBV20-1 and TRBJ2-7; 7 nucleotides line up with TRBD1. The J call is doubtful: the DNA matches TRBJ2-5 better. CDR1 and CDR2 (germline): DFQATT, SNEGSKA (reference sequence). This CDR3 has 15 amino acids.

The chain uses TRBV7-9 and TRBJ1-2; D perhaps matches TRBD1 (6 bases). This CDR3 is built from 14 residues. Germline-derived CDR1 and CDR2 are SEHNR and FQNEAQ (reference sequence). Deletions cut 5 bases from V and 4 bases from J, with 14 bases between. The CDR3 reads CASSLRTDPYGYTF. The CDR3 region has the DNA TGTGCCAGCAGCCTCCGGACAGATCCCTATGGCTACACCTTC.

This clonotype came up a few times. The chain is built from TRBV7-9 and TRBJ2-7; TRBD2 matches at 7 bases. This CDR3 is 14 amino acids long. With 5 bases clipped from V and 3 bases from J, the junction kept 7 bases outside the gene matches. Germline CDR1 reads SEHNR; CDR2 reads FQNEAQ (reference sequence). The CDR3 is CASSPLGLGYEQYF. The CDR3 DNA reads TGTGCCAGCAGCCCCTTAGGACTAGGCTACGAGCAGTACTTC. Drawing the rest from reference TRBV7-9 and TRBJ2-7, the complete variable domain is DTGVSQNPRHKITKRGQNVTFRCDPISEHNRLYWYRQTLGQGPEFLTYFQNEAQLEKSRLLSDRFSAERPKGSFSTLEIQRTEQGDSAMYLCASSPLGLGYEQYFGPGTRLTVT.

This clonotype has just one count. This rearrangement joins TRBV7-6 to TRBJ2-1; 14 nucleotides match TRBD2. The CDR3 runs 19 residues. Germline trimming cut 1 base from V and 3 bases from J; bases unmatched to any gene: 8. Germline lookup yields CDR1 SGHVS and CDR2 FNYEAQ. CDR3 sequence reads: CASSLEVKGLAGVYNEQFF. As DNA, the CDR3 is TGTGCCAGCAGCTTAGAAGTAAAGGGACTAGCGGGAGTCTACAATGAGCAGTTCTTC. Variable domain in full (rest from reference TRBV7-6 and TRBJ2-1): GAGVSQSPRYKVTKRGQDVALRCDPISGHVSLYWYRQALGQGPEFLTYFNYEAQQDKSGLPNDRFSAERPEGSISTLTIQRTEQRDSAMYRCASSLEVKGLAGVYNEQFFGPGTRLTVL.

The V call is TRBV7-3, the J call TRBJ1-2; 9 bases match TRBD1. From germline, CDR1 is SGHTA and CDR2 FQGTGA. The CDR3 consists of 15 residues. The V gene end was trimmed by 0 bases and the J gene end by 1 base; junction bases not matched to a gene: 0. The CDR3 spells CASSLTGQGNYGYTF. The CDR3 DNA is TGTGCCAGCAGCTTAACGGGACAGGGTAACTATGGCTACACCTTC.